This TCR beta chain derives from a study of early T cells in non-severe SARS-CoV-2 infection. As for the study in general: Chains were unpaired, as sequencing was done on bulk RNA from unsorted whole blood.

As for this clonotype: Its antigen is still unknown.

The V gene lost 1 base and the J gene lost 11 bases, with 16 bases spanning the gap. CDR3 length: 14 residues. The V gene's germline CDR1 is SGHDT and CDR2 YYEEEE. Study results and limitations: VDJdb matching skewed toward anti-spike CD8 responses, missing private and CD4 specificities.

Individual cDNA molecules carried attached unique molecular identifiers. One entry per CDR3 protein results from TCRdb running MiXCR on the 5' RACE reads. Of 75,000 or so distinct CDR3 sequences listed, 11% to 15% are singletons. This TCR came from an adult who was a healthcare worker with PCR-confirmed SARS-CoV-2 infection or an uninfected control (not recorded which). Sequencing input: whole blood. The chain is built from TRBV5-6 and TRBJ2-1; D tentatively reads TRBD1 or TRBD2 (5 bases each). CDR3 nucleotides: TGTGCCAGCAGCTTGCCCCCGGGCGAGGGGAAGCAGTTCTTC. This translates into CASSLPPGEGKQFF.